A single sample is the source of the 16 T cell receptor beta chains below, sequenced in a study of cytomegalovirus exposure and HLA in healthy donors. Primers included in the PCR were 60 Vbeta and 13 Jbeta primers. The protocol was immunoSEQ multiplex PCR, while the TCRdb copy is restricted to in-frame clones and leaves out a portion. The repertoire table contains approximately 75,000 clones. Input material: PBMCs. These receptor sequences come from a man aged 40-49 years in good health and CMV-seronegative.

This sequence joins TRBV11-2 and TRBJ2-3; a possible D gene is TRBD2 (6 bases). Trimming pared 4 bases from V and 2 bases from J, leaving 13 bases between. The CDR3 totals 15 residues. The germline V gene encodes CDR1 SGHAT and CDR2 FQNNGV. DNA for the CDR3: TGTGCCAGCAGCTCGATGGGGGGTTCCACAGATACGCAGTATTTT. This sequence encodes CASSSMGGSTDTQYF.

The chain couples TRBV21-1 to TRBJ2-4; the DNA was not compared with TRBD1, the D call given in the table. TRBV21-1 is described as a pseudogene. The CDR3 is 16 residues long. DNA of the CDR3: TGTGCCAGCAGCAAGGGGGACAGGGTAACCAAAAACATTCAGTACTTC. It is translated as CASSKGDRVTKNIQYF.

The chain combines TRBV29-1 with TRBJ1-4, with D hard to call. Trimming left V 3 bases short and J 8 bases short, with 10 bases between. CDR1 SQVTM and CDR2 ANQGSEA come from the germline V gene. The CDR3 extends over 12 amino acids. CDR3 loop: CSVDISGEKLFF. The CDR3 DNA is TGCAGCGTTGATATCTCGGGGGAAAAACTGTTTTTT.

The chain links TRBV27 to TRBJ2-3; D perhaps matches TRBD1 (5 bases). The CDR3 extends over 11 amino acids. Trimming cost V 3 bases and J 8 bases, with 6 bases left between them. Germline CDR1 is MNHEY and CDR2 is SMNVEV (reference sequence). The CDR3 DNA reads TGTGCCAGCAGTTTGGGGCGTACGCAGTATTTT. Protein: CASSLGRTQYF.

The rearrangement joins TRBV10-1 to TRBJ2-4; 7 nucleotides match TRBD1. The CDR3 is made up of 14 amino acids. V was clipped by 3 bases and J by 4 bases; unmatched bases: 3. Germline lookup yields CDR1 WNHNN and CDR2 SYGVQD (reference sequence). CDR3 amino acids: CASSEGTAKNIQYF. Here the CDR3 DNA reads TGCGCCAGCAGTGAAGGGACAGCGAAAAACATTCAGTACTTC.

The chain joins TRBV4-3 to TRBJ2-4, with a possible D match to TRBD1 (5 bases). CDR1 and CDR2 from the germline V gene are LGHNA and YSLEER. Trimming stripped 0 bases from V and 16 bases from J, with 19 bases between. The CDR3 runs 14 residues. CDR3 bases: TGCGCCAGCAGCCAAGACCCACACCGACAGTACATTTACTTC. It yields the protein CASSQDPHRQYIYF.

This chain uses TRBV9 with TRBJ2-7; D unresolved. The CDR3 extends over 14 amino acids. Germline lookup yields CDR1 SGDLS and CDR2 YYNGEE. The germline V and J ends were trimmed by 0 bases and 2 bases, with 9 bases remaining between them. CDR3 DNA: TGTGCCAGCAGCGTAGGAACAGCCGCCTACGAGCAGTACTTC. Its translation: CASSVGTAAYEQYF.

The chain recombines TRBV27 with TRBJ1-1, with a tentative D call TRBD1 (6 bases). The CDR3 is made up of 15 amino acids. V lost 5 bases and J 0 bases, leaving 13 bases between the germline ends. The V gene's germline CDR1 is MNHEY and CDR2 SMNVEV (reference sequence). The CDR3 DNA is TGTGCCAGCAGTACTGACAGGAGCTTGAACACTGAAGCTTTCTTT. Protein product: CASSTDRSLNTEAFF.

The chain joins TRBV6-1 to TRBJ2-6, with 8 bases matching TRBD1. Germline V lookup: CDR1 MNHNS, CDR2 SASEGT. V was clipped by 2 bases and J by 3 bases; unmatched bases: 6. The CDR3 loop spans 17 amino acids. The CDR3 bases are TGTGCCAGCAGTGAACAGGGGGCCTTGTATGGGGCCAACGTCCTGACTTTC. The encoded protein is CASSEQGALYGANVLTF.

CDR3 sequence: CAISEKDLRAEAFF. CDR3 DNA sequence: TGTGCCATCAGTGAGAAAGACCTCCGGGCTGAAGCTTTCTTT. The chain carries TRBV10-3 and TRBJ1-1; D is undetermined. CDR3 length: 14 amino acids. Between the trimmed V and J ends, which lost 2 bases and 6 bases, there was a span of 13 bases. Germline assignment: CDR1 ENHRY and CDR2 SYGVKD.

The rearrangement joins TRBV6-5 to TRBJ2-7; D may be TRBD1 (6 bases). Germline assignment: CDR1 MNHEY and CDR2 SVGAGI. V was pared by 2 bases and J by 0 bases, with 11 bases between. The CDR3 loop spans 15 amino acids. The CDR3 region is CASSYRRDNSYEQYF. CDR3 in DNA: TGTGCCAGCAGTTACCGCCGGGACAACTCCTACGAGCAGTACTTC.

This sequence joins TRBV18 and TRBJ1-4, with unresolved D. The germline gives CDR1 KGHSH, CDR2 LQKENI. Trimming removed 1 base at V and 8 bases at J, with 11 bases between. This CDR3 is built from 14 residues. CDR3 residues: CASSPQAGREKLFF. The CDR3 coding sequence is TGTGCCAGCTCACCACAGGCGGGGAGGGAAAAACTGTTTTTT.

The CDR3, as DNA: TGTGCCATCAGTCCGCTAGCGGAGCGTGGATACAATGAGCAGTTCTTC. It yields the protein CAISPLAERGYNEQFF. The rearrangement uses TRBV10-3 and TRBJ2-1; TRBD2 matches at 7 bases. V trimming: 5 bases; J trimming: 4 bases; junction bases outside the gene matches: 11. The CDR3 totals 16 residues. Germline V gene sequence: CDR1 ENHRY, CDR2 SYGVKD.

This rearrangement joins TRBV7-8 to TRBJ2-1, with a weak D call TRBD2 (5 bases). The germline V gene has CDR1 SGHVS and CDR2 FQNEAQ. V was pared by 4 bases and J by 2 bases, with 15 bases between. The CDR3 contains 16 residues. The CDR3 coding sequence is TGTGCCAGCAGCTATATGGATAATAGCGCCTACAATGAGCAGTTCTTC. Translation: CASSYMDNSAYNEQFF.

The chain employs TRBV29-1 and TRBJ2-2, with 7 bases fitting TRBD1. This CDR3 comprises 12 residues. Germline V lookup: CDR1 SQVTM, CDR2 ANQGSEA. The J segment lost 7 bases and the V segment lost 7 bases, leaving 6 bases of the junction unmatched. This CDR3 is CSGTGDVGELFF. CDR3 nucleotide sequence: TGCAGCGGCACAGGGGATGTCGGGGAGCTGTTTTTT.

The chain couples TRBV5-6 to TRBJ2-5; 8 positions agree with TRBD2. Germline-derived CDR1 and CDR2 are SGHDT and YYEEEE. V was clipped by 7 bases and J by 11 bases; unmatched bases: 13. The length of the CDR3 is 13 residues. The CDR3 region has the DNA TGTGCCAGCTCGCCGGGACTAGGACTTGAGCAGTACTTC. Protein sequence: CASSPGLGLEQYF.